This is a list of T cell receptor beta chains from one sample in a study of low-dose radiotherapy and immunotherapy resistance in tumors. Using its own MiXCR run on the reads, TCRdb lists one record per CDR3 protein. The sample has under 95,000 distinct CDR3 sequences, 15% to 20% seen once. The sample in question was PBMCs, obtained before treatment. The receptors here all came from a male donor with prostate cancer. Each CDR3 is given with its conserved first and last residue. The D gene is left open where the match is weak. Clone size is stated in some rows and not others, as once, few, many or a class when expanded.

clone size: many; J gene: TRBJ1-2; D gene: NA; CDR3 length: 14; V gene: TRBV5-5; CDR3 DNA: TGTGCCAGCAGTGGGGGGCCAGAAGCCTATGGCTACACCTTC; CDR3 protein: CASSGGPEAYGYTF
clone size: few; J gene: TRBJ2-2; D gene: NA; CDR3 length: 14; V gene: TRBV11-2; CDR3 DNA: TGTGCCAGCAGCTTTGCCCCGAACACCGGGGAGCTGTTTTTT; CDR3 protein: CASSFAPNTGELFF
clone size: few; J gene: TRBJ2-1; D gene: TRBD2; CDR3 length: 15; V gene: TRBV12-3/TRBV12-4; CDR3 DNA: TGTGCCAGCAGAAGGTACGGGGGGTCCTACAATGAGCAGTTCTTC; CDR3 protein: CASRRYGGSYNEQFF
clone size: many; J gene: TRBJ1-1; D gene: TRBD1; CDR3 length: 16; V gene: TRBV29-1; CDR3 DNA: TGCAGCGGCTCCCAGGGACAGGGGATGGGGGCGACTGAAGCTTTCTTT; CDR3 protein: CSGSQGQGMGATEAFF
clone size: many; J gene: TRBJ1-2; D gene: TRBD1; CDR3 length: 13; V gene: TRBV7-9; CDR3 DNA: TGTGCCAGCAGCTTTACAGGGGAGGAGGGCTACACCTTC; CDR3 protein: CASSFTGEEGYTF
clone size: many; J gene: TRBJ2-7; D gene: TRBD1; CDR3 length: 16; V gene: TRBV6-6; CDR3 DNA: TGTGCCAGCAGTGGAGGGACAGGGGGTTTCACCTACGAGCAGTACTTC; CDR3 protein: CASSGGTGGFTYEQYF
clone size: many; J gene: TRBJ2-1; D gene: TRBD2; CDR3 length: 15; V gene: TRBV5-1; CDR3 DNA: TGCGCCAGCAGCTTACTAGCGGGGTCTGGCAATGAGCAGTTCTTC; CDR3 protein: CASSLLAGSGNEQFF
clone size: many; J gene: TRBJ2-7; D gene: TRBD2; CDR3 length: 14; V gene: TRBV5-1; CDR3 DNA: TGCGCCAGCAGCTTGTATTCGGGGGGCTACGAGCAGTACTTC; CDR3 protein: CASSLYSGGYEQYF
clone size: many; J gene: TRBJ2-6; D gene: NA; CDR3 length: 15; V gene: TRBV3-1; CDR3 DNA: TGTGCCAGCAGCATCAGGGGTGCTGGGGCCAACGTCCTGACTTTC; CDR3 protein: CASSIRGAGANVLTF
clone size: NA; J gene: TRBJ2-4; D gene: NA; CDR3 length: 14; V gene: TRBV12-3/TRBV12-4; CDR3 DNA: TGTGCCAGCAGTTTGGGGGGCTCACAGATGATTCAGTACTTC; CDR3 protein: CASSLGGSQMIQYF
clone size: many; J gene: TRBJ2-6; D gene: NA; CDR3 length: 16; V gene: TRBV29-1; CDR3 DNA: TGCAGCGTTCCTATCGGATCTCTCTCTGGGGCCAACGTCCTGACTTTC; CDR3 protein: CSVPIGSLSGANVLTF
clone size: many; J gene: TRBJ2-1; D gene: NA; CDR3 length: 16; V gene: TRBV29-1; CDR3 DNA: TGCAGCGTTGAAGACCCGGGACAAAGCTCCTACAATGAGCAGTTCTTC; CDR3 protein: CSVEDPGQSSYNEQFF
clone size: many; J gene: TRBJ1-3; D gene: NA; CDR3 length: 15; V gene: TRBV2; CDR3 DNA: TGTGCCAGTGCCCGGAGCGGAACACCAGGAAACACCATATATTTT; CDR3 protein: CASARSGTPGNTIYF
clone size: many; J gene: TRBJ1-2; D gene: NA; CDR3 length: 14; V gene: TRBV2; CDR3 DNA: TGTGCCAGCACCTCGTCCCGGAAGGAGGGCGGCTACACCTTC; CDR3 protein: CASTSSRKEGGYTF
clone size: many; J gene: TRBJ2-4; D gene: NA; CDR3 length: 16; V gene: TRBV9; CDR3 DNA: TGTGCCAGCAGCCCCCTTTTGGACGGCGGCGGGGACATTCAGTACTTC; CDR3 protein: CASSPLLDGGGDIQYF
clone size: many; J gene: TRBJ2-3; D gene: NA; CDR3 length: 16; V gene: TRBV7-9; CDR3 DNA: TGTGCCAGCAGCCCCCCTAGCGACCCTGGCACAGATACGCAGTATTTT; CDR3 protein: CASSPPSDPGTDTQYF
clone size: many; J gene: TRBJ2-7; D gene: NA; CDR3 length: 14; V gene: TRBV5-1; CDR3 DNA: TGCGCCAGCAGCTTGGGACAGGTTAGCGACGAGCAGTACTTC; CDR3 protein: CASSLGQVSDEQYF
clone size: many; J gene: TRBJ2-7; D gene: TRBD2; CDR3 length: 15; V gene: TRBV10-3; CDR3 DNA: TGTGCCATCAGTGAGGAAAGCGGGGGTCCCTACGAGCAGTACTTC; CDR3 protein: CAISEESGGPYEQYF
clone size: many; J gene: TRBJ2-4; D gene: TRBD1; CDR3 length: 15; V gene: TRBV12-3/TRBV12-4; CDR3 DNA: TGTGCCAGCAGGCTCGGGACAGGGGGCGCGAACATTCAGTACTTC; CDR3 protein: CASRLGTGGANIQYF
clone size: many; J gene: TRBJ1-3; D gene: NA; CDR3 length: 15; V gene: TRBV1; CDR3 DNA: TGTGCCAGCAGCCAAGCCGAGAAGTCTGGAAACACCATATATTTT; CDR3 protein: CASSQAEKSGNTIYF
clone size: many; J gene: TRBJ1-5; D gene: NA; CDR3 length: 13; V gene: TRBV7-2; CDR3 DNA: TGTGCCAGCAGCCCGTATACCAATCAGCCCCAGCATTTT; CDR3 protein: CASSPYTNQPQHF
clone size: many; J gene: TRBJ1-2; D gene: NA; CDR3 length: 12; V gene: TRBV29-1; CDR3 DNA: TGCAGCGTGAGAGAAACCCCCTATGGCTACACCTTC; CDR3 protein: CSVRETPYGYTF
clone size: NA; J gene: TRBJ1-4; D gene: NA; CDR3 length: 11; V gene: TRBV20-1; CDR3 DNA: TGCAGTGCGGGGAAGAATGAAAAACTGTTTTTT; CDR3 protein: CSAGKNEKLFF